Shown below are 20 T cell receptor beta chains from a single sample sequenced in a study of blood T cell repertoires in COVID-19. Repertoires were generated with immunoSEQ multiplex PCR, while TCRdb's copy carries only in-frame clones and drops some. The table shows hundreds of thousands of clones, with about 90% occurring only once. The sample comprised peripheral blood. These receptors were taken from a woman aged 45 to 65 with acute or convalescent COVID-19.

The chain combines TRBV6-2 or TRBV6-3 with TRBJ1-4; D is possibly TRBD1 (5 bases). Germline lookup yields CDR1 MNHEY and CDR2 SVGEGT. The CDR3 runs 12 residues. Trimming stripped 5 bases from V and 8 bases from J, with 9 bases between. The CDR3 reads CASSQRQEKLFF. CDR3 DNA: TGTGCCAGCAGTCAGCGACAGGAAAAACTGTTTTTT.

This chain's CDR3 is CASRPSGRERVFSGELFF. Here the CDR3 DNA reads TGTGCCAGCAGACCTAGCGGGAGGGAACGAGTCTTTTCCGGGGAGCTGTTTTTT. The chain carries TRBV6-7 and TRBJ2-2, with 12 nucleotides matching TRBD2. TRBV6-7 is an ORF, with its function uncertain. Trimming at V came to 6 bases and at J to 6 bases, leaving 14 bases not matched to a gene. The CDR3 sequence is 18 residues long.

V usage is TRBV4-3 and J usage is TRBJ2-3, with TRBD2 as a possible D gene (7 bases). The CDR3 covers 15 residues. V was cut by 4 bases and J by 4 bases, with 15 bases left in between. Germline lookup yields CDR1 LGHNA and CDR2 YSLEER. The CDR3 DNA reads TGCGCCAGCAGCCTAGGGGGGGGGCTAGCAGATACGCAGTATTTT. Protein product: CASSLGGGLADTQYF.

The rearrangement joins TRBV6-5 to TRBJ2-7, with TRBD1 matching 10 bases. Germline loops: CDR1 MNHEY, CDR2 SVGAGI. With 2 bases clipped from V and 7 bases from J, the junction kept 5 bases outside the gene matches. The CDR3 extends over 14 amino acids. CDR3 coding DNA: TGTGCCAGCAGTTACGGGACAGGGGAGTGGGAGCAGTACTTC. This encodes CASSYGTGEWEQYF.

This rearrangement joins TRBV7-9 to TRBJ2-1; 9 bases match TRBD1. CDR1 is SEHNR, CDR2 FQNEAQ, per germline (reference sequence). The V segment lost 6 bases and the J segment 2 bases; nucleotides outside the gene matches: 8. CDR3 size: 16 residues. CDR3 protein: CASSFWTGATYNEQFF. CDR3 in DNA: TGTGCCAGCAGTTTCTGGACAGGGGCAACCTACAATGAGCAGTTCTTC.

This clone showed up just a few times. The J gene is TRBJ2-7, the V gene TRBV7-9; TRBD1 is a possible D gene (5 bases). This CDR3 has 18 amino acids. V was pared by 4 bases and J by 4 bases, with 26 bases between. CDR1 SEHNR and CDR2 FQNEAQ come from the germline V gene (reference sequence). CDR3 nucleotides: TGTGCCAGCAGCTCGACCCGCGAGACAGTTGCCTACTTTTACGAGCAGTACTTC. Protein sequence: CASSSTRETVAYFYEQYF. The full variable domain, completed using reference TRBV7-9 and TRBJ2-7, is DTGVSQNPRHKITKRGQNVTFRCDPISEHNRLYWYRQTLGQGPEFLTYFQNEAQLEKSRLLSDRFSAERPKGSFSTLEIQRTEQGDSAMYLCASSSTRETVAYFYEQYFGPGTRLTVT.

This chain joins TRBV20-1 and TRBJ1-3; D gene uncertain. The CDR3 is 12 amino acids. V was clipped by 3 bases and J by 4 bases, with 7 bases between them. Germline CDR1 reads DFQATT; CDR2 reads SNEGSKA (reference sequence). CDR3 amino acids: CSASFGGNTIYF. The CDR3 DNA sequence: TGCAGTGCTAGTTTCGGGGGAAACACCATATATTTT.

The chain uses TRBV2 and TRBJ1-3; 7 bases match TRBD1. This CDR3 is built from 14 residues. Germline CDR1 SNHLY, CDR2 FYNNEI. The V gene end was trimmed by 6 bases and the J gene end by 4 bases; junction bases not matched to a gene: 6. CDR3: CASREQGWGNTIYF. CDR3 nucleotides: TGTGCCAGCAGGGAACAGGGGTGGGGAAACACCATATATTTT.

The chain joins TRBV25-1 to TRBJ1-2; D not certain. The CDR3 has 14 residues. V lost 0 bases, J lost 3 bases, and 8 bases lay in between. Germline V gene sequence: CDR1 MGHDK, CDR2 SYGVNS. The CDR3 coding sequence is TGTGCCAGCAGTGAATATCCAGATTACTATGGCTACACCTTC. Translation: CASSEYPDYYGYTF.

The rearrangement joins TRBV4-3 to TRBJ2-1; 11 bases are a match to TRBD1. Germline values: CDR1 LGHNA, CDR2 YSLEER. The CDR3 spans 15 residues. V shed 1 base, J shed 6 bases, and the junction held 2 bases outside the gene matches. The CDR3 is CASSQVGTGGNEQFF. The CDR3 region has the DNA TGCGCCAGCAGCCAAGTGGGGACAGGGGGCAATGAGCAGTTCTTC.

The chain uses TRBV19 and TRBJ2-1; TRBD2 is a possible D gene (5 bases). The CDR3 covers 15 residues. Looked up from germline, CDR1 is LNHDA and CDR2 is SQIVND (reference sequence). Trimming pared 4 bases from V and 1 base from J, leaving 11 bases between. The CDR3 sequence is CASSKLAGSYNEQFF. The CDR3 region has the DNA TGTGCCAGTAGTAAGCTAGCAGGTTCCTACAATGAGCAGTTCTTC.

The CDR3, as DNA: TGTGCCAGTTCTGGGACAGGGTACTACGAGCAGTACTTC. Its translation is CASSGTGYYEQYF. The chain joins TRBV19 to TRBJ2-7; 9 bases are shared with TRBD1. J gave up 3 bases and V 8 bases, and 5 bases lay outside the gene matches. CDR1 is LNHDA and CDR2 is SQIVND in the germline V gene (reference sequence). The length of the CDR3 is 13 residues. The whole variable domain, remainder taken from reference TRBV19 and TRBJ2-7, is DGGITQSPKYLFRKEGQNVTLSCEQNLNHDAMYWYRQDPGQGLRLIYYSQIVNDFQKGDIAEGYSVSREKKESFPLTVTSAQKNPTAFYLCASSGTGYYEQYFGPGTRLTVT.

The chain links TRBV11-2 to TRBJ1-6; 7 bases are shared with TRBD1. CDR3 length: 14 residues. CDR1 and CDR2 (germline): SGHAT, FQNNGV. V was clipped by 5 bases and J by 7 bases; unmatched bases: 5. CDR3 protein: CASSVTGENSPLHF. The DNA of the CDR3 is TGTGCCAGCAGCGTAACAGGGGAGAATTCACCCCTCCACTTT.

The chain recombines TRBV27 with TRBJ2-5, with 7 bases matching TRBD1. The CDR3 extends over 15 amino acids. The germline gives CDR1 MNHEY, CDR2 SMNVEV (reference sequence). V shed 2 bases, J shed 9 bases, and the junction held 12 bases outside the gene matches. CDR3 protein: CASSLNRGRPVPQYF. The CDR3 nucleotides read TGTGCCAGCAGTTTAAACAGGGGCAGGCCCGTGCCCCAGTACTTC.

This clone was picked up a small number of times. For the CDR3, the DNA is TGTGCCAGCAGCGAGCGGGGGGGCCCAGATACGCAGTATTTT. It specifies CASSERGGPDTQYF. The chain combines TRBV11-2 with TRBJ2-3; 10 bases map to TRBD2. The V and J ends lost 5 bases and 4 bases, in that order; junction bases with no gene match: 3. Per the germline V gene, CDR1 is SGHAT and CDR2 is FQNNGV. The CDR3 is 14 residues long. Variable domain in full (rest from reference TRBV11-2 and TRBJ2-3): EAGVAQSPRYKIIEKRQSVAFWCNPISGHATLYWYQQILGQGPKLLIQFQNNGVVDDSQLPKDRFSAERLKGVDSTLKIQPAKLEDSAVYLCASSERGGPDTQYFGPGTRLTVL.

The gene calls are TRBV7-2 and TRBJ2-3; D gene ambiguous. CDR1 and CDR2 (germline): SGHTA, FQGNSA. Deletions cut 7 bases from V and 7 bases from J, with 12 bases between. The CDR3 covers 12 residues. The CDR3 loop is CASTLWRNTQYF. The CDR3 DNA sequence: TGTGCCAGCACCCTTTGGAGAAATACGCAGTATTTT.

V gene TRBV9 combines with J gene TRBJ2-2; 10 nucleotides agree with TRBD1. The CDR3 has 14 amino acids. CDR1 and CDR2 from the germline V gene are SGDLS and YYNGEE. The V gene end was trimmed by 3 bases and the J gene end by 5 bases; junction bases not matched to a gene: 1. As DNA, the CDR3 is TGTGCCAGCAGCGGGACAGGGGGAACCGGGGAGCTGTTTTTT. Amino acid sequence: CASSGTGGTGELFF.

The genes are TRBV7-9 and TRBJ2-2, with D perhaps matching TRBD1 (5 bases). The CDR3 covers 15 residues. V shed 3 bases and J shed 5 bases, with 13 bases lying between them. The V gene's germline CDR1 is SEHNR and CDR2 FQNEAQ (reference sequence). CDR3: CASSFSRGRTGELFF. In nucleotides, the CDR3 is TGTGCCAGCAGCTTTTCTAGGGGCCGGACCGGGGAGCTGTTTTTT.

This clone was counted between two and nine times. V is TRBV3-1 (or the pseudogene TRBV3-2) and J is TRBJ1-6; TRBD1 might be the D (6 bases). CDR3 length equals 14 residues. V was cut by 2 bases and J by 7 bases, with 9 bases left in between. Germline CDR1 and CDR2: LGHDT and YNNKEL (reference sequence). CDR3 nucleotide sequence: TGTGCCAGCAGCCAATGGGACACCAATTCACCCCTCCACTTT. Translated, it gives CASSQWDTNSPLHF.

The chain joins TRBV11-2 to TRBJ1-2; D call uncertain. Germline V gives CDR1 SGHAT, CDR2 FQNNGV. V was shortened by 2 bases and J by 8 bases, with 18 bases between the two germline ends. The CDR3 length is 15 residues. CDR3 in DNA: TGTGCCAGCAGCTTATCGGCCGGCCAAGGAGGGGGCTACACCTTC. This codes for CASSLSAGQGGGYTF.